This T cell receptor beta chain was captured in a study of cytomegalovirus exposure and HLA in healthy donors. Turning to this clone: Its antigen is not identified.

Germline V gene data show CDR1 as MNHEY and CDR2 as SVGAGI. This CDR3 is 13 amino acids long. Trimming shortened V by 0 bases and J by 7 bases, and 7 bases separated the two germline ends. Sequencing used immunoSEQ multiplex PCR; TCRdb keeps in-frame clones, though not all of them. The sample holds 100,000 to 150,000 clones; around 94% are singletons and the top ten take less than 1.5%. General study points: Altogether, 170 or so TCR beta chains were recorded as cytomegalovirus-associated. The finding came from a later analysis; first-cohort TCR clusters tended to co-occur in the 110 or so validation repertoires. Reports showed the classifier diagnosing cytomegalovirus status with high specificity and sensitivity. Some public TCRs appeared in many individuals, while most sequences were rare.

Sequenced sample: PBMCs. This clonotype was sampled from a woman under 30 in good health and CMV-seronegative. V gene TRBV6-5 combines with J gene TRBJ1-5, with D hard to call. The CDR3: CASSYSLQQPQHF. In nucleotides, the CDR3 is TGTGCCAGCAGTTACTCCCTCCAGCAGCCCCAGCATTTT.